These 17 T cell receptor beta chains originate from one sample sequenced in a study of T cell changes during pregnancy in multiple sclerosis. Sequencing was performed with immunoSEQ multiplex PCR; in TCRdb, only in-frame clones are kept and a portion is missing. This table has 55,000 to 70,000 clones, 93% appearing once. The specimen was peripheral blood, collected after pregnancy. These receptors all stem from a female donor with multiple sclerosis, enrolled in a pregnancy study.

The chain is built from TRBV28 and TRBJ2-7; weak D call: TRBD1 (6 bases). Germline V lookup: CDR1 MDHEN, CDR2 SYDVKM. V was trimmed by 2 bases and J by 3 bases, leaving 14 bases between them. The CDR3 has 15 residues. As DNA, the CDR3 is TGTGCCAGCAGTTTAGCCCAGGGCAGGGGCTACGAGCAGTACTTC. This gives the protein CASSLAQGRGYEQYF. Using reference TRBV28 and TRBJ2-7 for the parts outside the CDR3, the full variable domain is DVKVTQSSRYLVKRTGEKVFLECVQDMDHENMFWYRQDPGLGLRLIYFSYDVKMKEKGDIPEGYSVSREKKERFSLILESASTNQTSMYLCASSLAQGRGYEQYFGPGTRLTVT.

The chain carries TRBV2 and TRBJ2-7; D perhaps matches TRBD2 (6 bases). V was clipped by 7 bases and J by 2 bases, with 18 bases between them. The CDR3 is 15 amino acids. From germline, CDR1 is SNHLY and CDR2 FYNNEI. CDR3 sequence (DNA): TGTGCCAGCACCGAGACTAGTTCAGCGGCCTACGAGCAGTACTTC. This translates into CASTETSSAAYEQYF.

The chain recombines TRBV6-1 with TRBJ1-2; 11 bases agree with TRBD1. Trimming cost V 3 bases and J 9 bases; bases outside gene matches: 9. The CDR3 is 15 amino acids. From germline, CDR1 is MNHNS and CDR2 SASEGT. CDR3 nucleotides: TGTGCCAGCAGTGAGCCGGGACAGGGGGAAGTGAGCTACACCTTC. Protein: CASSEPGQGEVSYTF.

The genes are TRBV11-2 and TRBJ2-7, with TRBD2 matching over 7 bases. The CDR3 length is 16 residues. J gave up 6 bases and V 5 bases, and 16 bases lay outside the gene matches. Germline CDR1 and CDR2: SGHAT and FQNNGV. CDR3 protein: CASSPQGGVAGTEQYF. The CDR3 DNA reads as TGTGCCAGCAGCCCCCAGGGAGGGGTAGCCGGCACCGAGCAGTACTTC.

The CDR3 DNA sequence: TGTGCCAGCAGTCGACTAGCGCGGGAGTGGCAGTACTTC. It encodes CASSRLAREWQYF. The rearrangement links TRBV27 to TRBJ2-7, with 8 positions matching TRBD2. CDR1 MNHEY and CDR2 SMNVEV come from the germline V gene (reference sequence). The CDR3 has 13 amino acids. V dropped 5 bases and J dropped 9; count of bases not matched to a gene: 9.

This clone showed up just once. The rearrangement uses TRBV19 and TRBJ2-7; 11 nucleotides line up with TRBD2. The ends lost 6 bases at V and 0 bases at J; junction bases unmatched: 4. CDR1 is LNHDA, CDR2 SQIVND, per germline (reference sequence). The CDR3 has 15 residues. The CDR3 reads CASRSGTSGSYEQYF. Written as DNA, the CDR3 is TGTGCCAGTAGAAGCGGGACTAGCGGCTCCTACGAGCAGTACTTC.

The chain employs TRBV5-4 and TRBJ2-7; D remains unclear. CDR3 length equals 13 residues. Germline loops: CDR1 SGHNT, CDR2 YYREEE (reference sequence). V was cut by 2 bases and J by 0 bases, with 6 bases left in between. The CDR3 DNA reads TGTGCCAGCAGCTTTGGCTCCTCCTACGAGCAGTACTTC. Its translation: CASSFGSSYEQYF.

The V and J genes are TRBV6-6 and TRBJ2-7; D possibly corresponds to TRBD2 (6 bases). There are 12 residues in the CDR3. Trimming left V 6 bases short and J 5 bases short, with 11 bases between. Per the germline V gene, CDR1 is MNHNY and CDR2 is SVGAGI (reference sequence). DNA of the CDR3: TGTGCCAGCAGCAATTCGGGAGACGAGCAGTACTTC. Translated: CASSNSGDEQYF.

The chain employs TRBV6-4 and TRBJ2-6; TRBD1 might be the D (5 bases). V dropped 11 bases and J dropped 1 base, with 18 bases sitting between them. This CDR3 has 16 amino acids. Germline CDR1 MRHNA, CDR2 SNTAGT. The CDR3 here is CALLGVSASGANVLTF. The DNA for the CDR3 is TGTGCCTTGTTAGGGGTCTCTGCATCTGGGGCCAACGTCCTGACTTTC.

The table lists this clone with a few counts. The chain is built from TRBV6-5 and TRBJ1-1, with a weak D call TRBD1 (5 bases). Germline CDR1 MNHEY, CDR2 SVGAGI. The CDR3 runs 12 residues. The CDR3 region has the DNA TGTGCTGTGGTCGACAGCGACACTGAAGCTTTCTTT. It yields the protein CAVVDSDTEAFF.

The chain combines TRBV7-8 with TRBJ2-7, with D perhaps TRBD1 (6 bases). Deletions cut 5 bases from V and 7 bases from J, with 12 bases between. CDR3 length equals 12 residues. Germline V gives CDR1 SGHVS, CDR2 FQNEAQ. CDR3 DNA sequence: TGTGCCAGCAGCGATCAGGGGTTAGAGCAGTACTTC. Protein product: CASSDQGLEQYF.

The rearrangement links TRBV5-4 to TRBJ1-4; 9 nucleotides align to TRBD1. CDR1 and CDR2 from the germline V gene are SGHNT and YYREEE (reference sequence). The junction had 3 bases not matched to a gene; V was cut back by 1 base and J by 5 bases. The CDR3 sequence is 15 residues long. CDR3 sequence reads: CASSLSGTGNEKLFF. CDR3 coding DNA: TGTGCCAGCAGCTTGTCCGGGACAGGGAATGAAAAACTGTTTTTT.

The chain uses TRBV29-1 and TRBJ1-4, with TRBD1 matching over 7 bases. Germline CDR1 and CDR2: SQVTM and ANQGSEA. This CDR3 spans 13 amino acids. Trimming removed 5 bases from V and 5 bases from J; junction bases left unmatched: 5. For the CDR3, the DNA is TGCAGCGTTAGGGGACAGCTAAATGAAAAACTGTTTTTT. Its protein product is CSVRGQLNEKLFF.

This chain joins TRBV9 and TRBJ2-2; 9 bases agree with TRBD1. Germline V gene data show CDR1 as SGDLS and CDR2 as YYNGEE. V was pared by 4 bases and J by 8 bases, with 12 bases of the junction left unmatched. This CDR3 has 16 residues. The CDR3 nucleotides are TGTGCCAGCAGCTCTCCCCGGGACAGGGAATGGGGGGAGCTGTTTTTT. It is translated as CASSSPRDREWGELFF.

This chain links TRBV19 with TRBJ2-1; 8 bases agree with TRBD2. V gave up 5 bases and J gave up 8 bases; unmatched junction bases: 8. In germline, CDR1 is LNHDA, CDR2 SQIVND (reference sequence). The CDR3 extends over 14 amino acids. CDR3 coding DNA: TGTGCCAGTAGTGAACCGTCACTAGCGGATGAGCAGTTCTTC. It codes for CASSEPSLADEQFF.

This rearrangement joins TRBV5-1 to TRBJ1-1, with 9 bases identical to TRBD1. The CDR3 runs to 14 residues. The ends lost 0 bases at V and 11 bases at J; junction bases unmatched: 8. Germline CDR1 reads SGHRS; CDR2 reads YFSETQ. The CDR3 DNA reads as TGCGCCAGCAGCTTGGTTGGGACAGGGAACAGGGCTTTCTTT. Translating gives CASSLVGTGNRAFF. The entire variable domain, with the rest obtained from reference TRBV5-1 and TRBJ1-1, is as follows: KAGVTQTPRYLIKTRGQQVTLSCSPISGHRSVSWYQQTPGQGLQFLFEYFSETQRNKGNFPGRFSGRQFSNSRSEMNVSTLELGDSALYLCASSLVGTGNRAFFGQGTRLTVV.

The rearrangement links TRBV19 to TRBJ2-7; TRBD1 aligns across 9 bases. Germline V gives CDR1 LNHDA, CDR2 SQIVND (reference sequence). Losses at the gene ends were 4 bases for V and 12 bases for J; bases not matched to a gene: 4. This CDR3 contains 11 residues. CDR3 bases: TGTGCCAGTAGTAGCCGGGACAGGGTGTACTTC. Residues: CASSSRDRVYF.